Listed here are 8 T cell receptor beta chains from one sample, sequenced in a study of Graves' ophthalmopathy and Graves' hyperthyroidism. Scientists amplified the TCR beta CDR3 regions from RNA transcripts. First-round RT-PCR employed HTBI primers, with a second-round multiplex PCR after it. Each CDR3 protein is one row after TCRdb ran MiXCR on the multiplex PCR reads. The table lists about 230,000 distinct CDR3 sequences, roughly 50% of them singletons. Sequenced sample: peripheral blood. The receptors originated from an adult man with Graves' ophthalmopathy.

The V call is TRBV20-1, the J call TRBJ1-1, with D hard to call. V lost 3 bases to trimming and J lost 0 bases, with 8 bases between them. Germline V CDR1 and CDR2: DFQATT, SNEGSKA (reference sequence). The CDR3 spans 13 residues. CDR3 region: CSARDRLNTEAFF. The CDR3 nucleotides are TGCAGTGCTAGGGACCGCTTGAACACTGAAGCTTTCTTT.

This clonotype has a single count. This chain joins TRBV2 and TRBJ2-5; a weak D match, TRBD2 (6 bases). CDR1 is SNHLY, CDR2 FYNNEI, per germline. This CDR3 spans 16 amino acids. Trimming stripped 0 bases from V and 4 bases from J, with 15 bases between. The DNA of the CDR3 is TGTGCCAGCAGTGAAGCATCGAGACTAGACCGAGAGACCCAGTACTTC. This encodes CASSEASRLDRETQYF.

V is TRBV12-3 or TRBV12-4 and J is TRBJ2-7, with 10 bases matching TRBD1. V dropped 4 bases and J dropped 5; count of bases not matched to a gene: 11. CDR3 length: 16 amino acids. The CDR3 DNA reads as TGTGCCAGCAGTTCTACCCTGACAGGGGGCGAGGACGAGCAGTACTTC. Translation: CASSSTLTGGEDEQYF.

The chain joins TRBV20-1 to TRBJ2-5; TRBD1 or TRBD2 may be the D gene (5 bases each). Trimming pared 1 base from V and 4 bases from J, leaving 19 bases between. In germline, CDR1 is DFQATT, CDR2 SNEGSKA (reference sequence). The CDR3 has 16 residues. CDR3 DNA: TGCAGTGCTAGAGGGCGAGTTGGGGGTATGAGAGAGACCCAGTACTTC. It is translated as CSARGRVGGMRETQYF.

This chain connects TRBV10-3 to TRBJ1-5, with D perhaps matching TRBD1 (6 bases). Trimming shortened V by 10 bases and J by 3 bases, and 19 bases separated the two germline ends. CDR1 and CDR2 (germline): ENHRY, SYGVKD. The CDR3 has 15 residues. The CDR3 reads CATKAGQFYNQPQHF. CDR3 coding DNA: TGTGCCACCAAAGCCGGACAGTTTTACAATCAGCCCCAGCATTTT.

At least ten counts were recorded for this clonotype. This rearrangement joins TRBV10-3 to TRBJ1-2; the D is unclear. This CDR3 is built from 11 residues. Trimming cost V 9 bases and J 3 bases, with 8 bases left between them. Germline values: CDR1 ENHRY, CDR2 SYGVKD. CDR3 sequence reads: CAIRRDYGYTF. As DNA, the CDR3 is TGTGCCATACGCCGAGACTATGGCTACACCTTC.

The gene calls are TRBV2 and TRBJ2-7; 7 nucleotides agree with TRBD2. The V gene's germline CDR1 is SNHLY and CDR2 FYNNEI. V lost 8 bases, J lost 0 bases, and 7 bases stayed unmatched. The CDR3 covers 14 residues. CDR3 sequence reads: CASGSLADSYEQYF. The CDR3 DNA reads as TGTGCCAGCGGATCCCTAGCGGACTCCTACGAGCAGTACTTC.

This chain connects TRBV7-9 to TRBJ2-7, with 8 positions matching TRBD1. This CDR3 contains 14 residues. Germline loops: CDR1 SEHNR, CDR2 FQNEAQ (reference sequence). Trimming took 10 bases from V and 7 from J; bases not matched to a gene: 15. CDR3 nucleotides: TGTGCCACCTCATCAAGGGCAGGGGGCAGTGAGCAGTACTTC. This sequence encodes CATSSRAGGSEQYF.